Below are 18 T cell receptor beta chains sequenced from a single sample in a study of T cells in Graves' hyperthyroidism and ophthalmopathy. RNA transcripts gave rise to amplified TCR beta CDR3 regions. The TCR CDR3 first-round RT-PCR relied on the HTBI primer set. TCRdb ran MiXCR on the multiplex PCR reads and lists one entry per CDR3 protein. The table includes about 480,000 distinct CDR3 sequences, approximately 15% detected once. Sequencing used blood. These receptors were taken from a woman aged 18 to 35 with Graves' hyperthyroidism.

This clonotype was observed a handful of times. The chain joins TRBV6-1 to TRBJ2-5; D might be TRBD1 (6 bases). This CDR3 has 16 amino acids. The germline V and J ends were trimmed by 6 bases and 4 bases, with 21 bases remaining between them. Germline CDR1 MNHNS, CDR2 SASEGT. The CDR3 reads CASRNSGGTSRETQYF. CDR3 DNA: TGTGCCAGCAGGAACTCTGGGGGCACGTCTAGAGAGACCCAGTACTTC.

This clonotype appeared a few times. A clone one base away is much larger, so this may be a read error. The V gene is TRBV11-2, the J gene TRBJ2-1; D unclear. CDR1 SGHAT and CDR2 FQNNGV come from the germline V gene. The CDR3 has 12 residues. This CDR3 reads CAGSLEPREQFF. CDR3 bases: TGTGCCGGCAGCTTAGAGCCACGTGAGCAGTTCTTC.

This clonotype was observed many times. The J gene is TRBJ2-7, the V gene TRBV3-1; D possibly corresponds to TRBD2 (5 bases). The V end was cut by 1 base, the J end by 5 bases, with 12 bases between. The CDR3 contains 14 residues. Germline lookup yields CDR1 LGHDT and CDR2 YNNKEL (reference sequence). This CDR3 is CASSQGGELDEQYV. CDR3 bases: TGTGCCAGCAGCCAAGGTGGGGAGTTGGACGAGCAGTACGTC.

The rearrangement joins TRBV27 to TRBJ1-5, with no clear D. The CDR3 sequence is 12 residues long. Per the germline V gene, CDR1 is MNHEY and CDR2 is SMNVEV (reference sequence). V was clipped by 3 bases and J by 4 bases, with 4 bases between them. The CDR3 sequence: CASSFWNQPQHF. The CDR3 bases are TGTGCCAGCAGTTTCTGGAATCAGCCCCAGCATTTT.

This clonotype was counted many times. This sequence joins TRBV12-3 or TRBV12-4 and TRBJ2-5, with TRBD1 matching over 10 bases. There are 14 residues in the CDR3. V was pared by 1 base and J by 4 bases, with 0 bases of the junction left unmatched. CDR3 amino acids: CASSLGTGGETQYF. CDR3 in DNA: TGTGCCAGCAGTTTAGGGACAGGGGGAGAGACCCAGTACTTC.

The CDR3 loop reads CASSQGLAGGSNEQFF. The CDR3, as DNA: TGCGCCAGCAGCCAGGGACTAGCGGGAGGAAGTAATGAGCAGTTCTTC. The V and J genes are TRBV5-1 and TRBJ2-1; 15 bases fit TRBD2. Germline-derived CDR1 and CDR2 are SGHRS and YFSETQ. This CDR3 spans 16 amino acids. After removal of 4 bases from V and 7 bases from J, the junction contained 6 bases not matched to a gene.

The chain couples TRBV20-1 to TRBJ1-5; 7 bases are shared with TRBD1. The CDR3 consists of 16 residues. Per the germline V gene, CDR1 is DFQATT and CDR2 is SNEGSKA (reference sequence). V was pared by 0 bases and J by 0 bases, with 5 bases of the junction left unmatched. CDR3 residues: CSARDPTGASNQPQHF. The CDR3 bases are TGCAGTGCTAGAGATCCAACAGGGGCTAGCAATCAGCCCCAGCATTTT.

Regarding this clonotype: With a much larger clone just one base away, this may be a read error. The rearrangement links TRBV11-2 to TRBJ2-7, with 8 bases matching TRBD2. CDR3 length: 14 residues. Germline CDR1 and CDR2: SGHAT and FQNNGV. The CDR3: CSSSLQAGDYEQYV. The CDR3 DNA follows: TGTTCCAGCAGCTTACAAGCGGGGGACTACGAGCAGTACGTC.

This clonotype was detected many times. V usage is TRBV2 and J usage is TRBJ2-7; perhaps TRBD2 as D (6 bases). V was clipped by 0 bases and J by 4 bases, with 16 bases between them. This CDR3 spans 16 amino acids. CDR1 SNHLY and CDR2 FYNNEI come from the germline V gene. This CDR3 is CASSEARGIKSYEQYV. CDR3 nucleotide sequence: TGTGCCAGCAGTGAAGCTCGGGGGATTAAATCATACGAGCAGTACGTC.

Concerning this clonotype: A clone one base away is much larger, so this may be a read error. The final CDR3 position lacks the conserved phenylalanine or tryptophan, pointing to a likely read error. V gene TRBV11-1 combines with J gene TRBJ1-1, with a tentative D call TRBD1 (5 bases). The CDR3 runs 14 residues. Germline CDR1 is SGHAT and CDR2 is FQDESV (reference sequence). V lost 3 bases, J lost 0 bases, and 8 bases lay in between. Here the CDR3 reads CASSLWGMNTEAFL. CDR3 coding DNA: TGTGCCAGCAGCTTGTGGGGGATGAACACTGAAGCTTTCTTG.

This clonotype was detected ten times or more. The V call is TRBV7-2, the J call TRBJ2-1; 15 bases are a match to TRBD2. The germline gives CDR1 SGHTA, CDR2 FQGNSA. The CDR3 is 18 amino acids. V gave up 5 bases and J gave up 6 bases; unmatched junction bases: 11. The CDR3 reads CASSLGLAGGGRVNEQFF. CDR3 bases: TGTGCCAGCAGCCTTGGACTAGCGGGAGGGGGGCGGGTCAATGAGCAGTTCTTC.

This clonotype was detected many times. The chain employs TRBV4-2 and TRBJ2-3, with D perhaps TRBD2 (6 bases). The CDR3 contains 14 residues. Germline assignment: CDR1 LGHNA and CDR2 YNFKEQ. V lost 1 base to trimming and J lost 7 bases, with 12 bases between them. The chain's CDR3 is CASSQVASANTQYF. The CDR3 nucleotides read TGTGCCAGCAGCCAAGTAGCTAGCGCAAATACGCAGTATTTT.

In this sample, this clonotype turned up many times. The chain joins TRBV11-2 to TRBJ2-3; the D is unclear. Germline V gene sequence: CDR1 SGHAT, CDR2 FQNNGV. This CDR3 has 15 amino acids. The V and J ends lost 6 bases and 0 bases respectively, with 13 bases between them. CDR3 in amino acids: CASRLSVASTDTQYF. The CDR3 nucleotides read TGTGCCAGCAGGCTGTCGGTCGCGAGCACAGATACGCAGTATTTT. Complete variable domain (other parts from reference TRBV11-2 and TRBJ2-3): EAGVAQSPRYKIIEKRQSVAFWCNPISGHATLYWYQQILGQGPKLLIQFQNNGVVDDSQLPKDRFSAERLKGVDSTLKIQPAKLEDSAVYLCASRLSVASTDTQYFGPGTRLTVL.

There are a few counts of this clonotype. The chain employs TRBV9 and TRBJ1-1, with D hard to call. Germline loops: CDR1 SGDLS, CDR2 YYNGEE. This CDR3 contains 14 residues. V was clipped by 3 bases and J by 0 bases, with 9 bases between them. CDR3 residues: CASSARSMNTEAFF. The CDR3 DNA reads TGTGCCAGCAGCGCCAGGTCTATGAACACTGAAGCTTTCTTT. Supplemented by reference TRBV9 and TRBJ1-1, the full variable domain reads DSGVTQTPKHLITATGQRVTLRCSPRSGDLSVYWYQQSLDQGLQFLIQYYNGEERAKGNILERFSAQQFPDLHSELNLSSLELGDSALYFCASSARSMNTEAFFGQGTRLTVV.

This clonotype was found many times. J is TRBJ1-2 and V is TRBV14; D possibly corresponds to TRBD1 (6 bases). The germline V gene has CDR1 SGHDN and CDR2 FVKESK. The CDR3 is 14 residues long. The V end lost 2 bases, the J end lost 7 bases, and 14 bases lay between the germline ends. CDR3 amino acids: CASSQNTGYPGYTF. Here the CDR3 DNA reads TGTGCCAGCAGCCAAAACACAGGGTACCCTGGCTACACCTTC.

This clonotype was found a few times. V gene TRBV12-3 or TRBV12-4 combines with J gene TRBJ1-2; TRBD1 aligns across 9 bases. Trimming at V came to 6 bases and at J to 4 bases, leaving 12 bases not matched to a gene. The length of the CDR3 is 16 residues. The CDR3, as DNA: TGTGCCAGCAGCCCTTTCGGGACAGGGACCTCCTATGGCTACACCTTC. Its protein product is CASSPFGTGTSYGYTF.

J is TRBJ1-6 and V is TRBV13, with D possibly being TRBD1 (5 bases). CDR3 size: 15 residues. Germline V gives CDR1 PRHDT, CDR2 FYEKMQ (reference sequence). The V end lost 4 bases, the J end lost 10 bases, and 17 bases lay between the germline ends. CDR3 DNA: TGTGCCAGCAGCTCCGGGGCGGTAGGAGAGTCACCCCTCCACTTT. Protein: CASSSGAVGESPLHF.

This clonotype was seen a few times. The chain carries TRBV29-1 and TRBJ1-4, with 7 bases identical to TRBD1. The length of the CDR3 is 13 residues. After removal of 5 bases from V and 3 bases from J, the junction contained 3 bases not matched to a gene. The germline V gene has CDR1 SQVTM and CDR2 ANQGSEA. The CDR3 spells CSVRGLANEKLFF. CDR3 DNA: TGCAGCGTTAGGGGGCTGGCTAATGAAAAACTGTTTTTT.